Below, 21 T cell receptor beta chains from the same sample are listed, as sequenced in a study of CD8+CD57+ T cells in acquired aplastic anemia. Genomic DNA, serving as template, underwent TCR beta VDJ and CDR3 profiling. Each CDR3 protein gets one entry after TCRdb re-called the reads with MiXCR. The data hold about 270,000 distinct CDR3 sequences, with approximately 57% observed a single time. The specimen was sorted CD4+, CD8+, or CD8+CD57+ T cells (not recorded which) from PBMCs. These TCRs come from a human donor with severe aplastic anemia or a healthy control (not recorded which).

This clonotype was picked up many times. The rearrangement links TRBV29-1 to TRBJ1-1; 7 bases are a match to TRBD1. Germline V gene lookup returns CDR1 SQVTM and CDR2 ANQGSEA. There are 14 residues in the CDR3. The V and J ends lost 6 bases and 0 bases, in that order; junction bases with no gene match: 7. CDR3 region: CSVIRGALNTEAFF. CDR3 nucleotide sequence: TGCAGCGTCATCAGGGGGGCCCTGAACACTGAAGCTTTCTTT. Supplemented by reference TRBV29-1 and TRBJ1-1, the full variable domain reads SAVISQKPSRDICQRGTSLTIQCQVDSQVTMMFWYRQQPGQSLTLIATANQGSEATYESGFVIDKFPISRPNLTFSTLTVSNMSPEDSSIYLCSVIRGALNTEAFFGQGTRLTVV.

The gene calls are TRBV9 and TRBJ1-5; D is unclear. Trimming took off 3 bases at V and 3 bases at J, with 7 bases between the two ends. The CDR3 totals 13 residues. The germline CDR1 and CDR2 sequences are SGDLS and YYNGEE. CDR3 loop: CASSAGLNQPQHF. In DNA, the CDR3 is TGTGCCAGCAGCGCCGGGCTCAATCAGCCCCAGCATTTT.

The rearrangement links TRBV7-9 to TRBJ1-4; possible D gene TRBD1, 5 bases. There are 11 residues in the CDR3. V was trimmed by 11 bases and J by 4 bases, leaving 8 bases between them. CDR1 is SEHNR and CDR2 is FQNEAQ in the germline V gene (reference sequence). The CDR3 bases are TGTGCCTTCGGGGGTAATGAAAAACTGTTTTTT. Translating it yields CAFGGNEKLFF.

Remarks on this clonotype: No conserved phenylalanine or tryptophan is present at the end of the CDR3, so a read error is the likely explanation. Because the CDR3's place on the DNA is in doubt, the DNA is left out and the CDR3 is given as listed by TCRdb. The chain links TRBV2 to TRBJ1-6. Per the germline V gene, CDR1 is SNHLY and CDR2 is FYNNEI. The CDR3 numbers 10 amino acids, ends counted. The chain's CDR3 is CASSEIVPIS.

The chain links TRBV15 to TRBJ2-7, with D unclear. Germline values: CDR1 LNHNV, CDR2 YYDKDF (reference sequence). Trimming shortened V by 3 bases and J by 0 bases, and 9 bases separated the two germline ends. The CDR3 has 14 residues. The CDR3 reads CATSSESGSYEQYF. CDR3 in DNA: TGTGCCACCAGCAGTGAGTCCGGCTCCTACGAGCAGTACTTC. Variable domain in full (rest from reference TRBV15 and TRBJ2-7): DAMVIQNPRYQVTQFGKPVTLSCSQTLNHNVMYWYQQKSSQAPKLLFHYYDKDFNNEADTPDNFQSRRPNTSFCFLDIRSPGLGDTAMYLCATSSESGSYEQYFGPGTRLTVT.

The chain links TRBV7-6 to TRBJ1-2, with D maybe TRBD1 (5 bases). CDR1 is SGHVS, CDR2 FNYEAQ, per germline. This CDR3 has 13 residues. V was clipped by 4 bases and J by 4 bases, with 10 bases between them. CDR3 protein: CASSSPDSYGYTF. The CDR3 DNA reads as TGTGCCAGCAGCTCCCCCGACAGCTATGGCTACACCTTC.

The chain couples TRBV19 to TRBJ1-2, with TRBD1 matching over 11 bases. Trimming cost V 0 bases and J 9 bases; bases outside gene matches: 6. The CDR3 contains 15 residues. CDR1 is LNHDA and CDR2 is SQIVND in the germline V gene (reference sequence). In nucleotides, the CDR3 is TGTGCCAGTAGTATAGAGCTAGGACAGGGGGCGAGCTACACCTTC. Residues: CASSIELGQGASYTF.

The CDR3 is CASSYGLADEYF. CDR3 bases: TGTGCCAGCAGTTATGGACTAGCGGACGAGTACTTC. This rearrangement joins TRBV2 to TRBJ2-5; 10 nucleotides match TRBD2. Losses at the gene ends were 5 bases for V and 12 bases for J; bases not matched to a gene: 6. The CDR3 spans 12 residues. CDR1 is SNHLY and CDR2 is FYNNEI in the germline V gene.

CDR3 DNA: TGCAGTGCTAGATCCGCAGTCAGGGGTGACGGTCAGCCCCAGCATTTT. This codes for CSARSAVRGDGQPQHF. J is TRBJ1-5 and V is TRBV20-1, with a tentative D call TRBD1 (6 bases). Germline-derived CDR1 and CDR2 are DFQATT and SNEGSKA (reference sequence). Trimming took off 2 bases at V and 6 bases at J, with 20 bases between the two ends. The CDR3 contains 16 residues.

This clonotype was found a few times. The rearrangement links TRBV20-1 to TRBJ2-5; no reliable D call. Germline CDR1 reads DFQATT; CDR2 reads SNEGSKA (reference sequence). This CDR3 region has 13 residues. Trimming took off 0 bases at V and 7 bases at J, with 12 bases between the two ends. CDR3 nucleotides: TGCAGTGCTAGAGATGAGGAGTTTGGGACCCAGTACTTC. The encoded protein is CSARDEEFGTQYF.

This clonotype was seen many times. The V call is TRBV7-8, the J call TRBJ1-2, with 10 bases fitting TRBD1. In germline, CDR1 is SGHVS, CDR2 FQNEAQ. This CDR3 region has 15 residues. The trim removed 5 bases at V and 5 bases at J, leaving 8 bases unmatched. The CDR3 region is CASSPRQGAGYGYTF. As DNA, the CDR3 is TGTGCCAGCAGCCCACGACAGGGGGCCGGGTATGGCTACACCTTC.

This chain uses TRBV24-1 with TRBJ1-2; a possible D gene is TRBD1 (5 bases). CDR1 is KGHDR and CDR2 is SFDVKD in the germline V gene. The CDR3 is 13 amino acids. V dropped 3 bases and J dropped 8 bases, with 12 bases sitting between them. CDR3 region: CATSDLQGKGYTF. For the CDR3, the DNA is TGTGCCACCAGTGATCTCCAGGGTAAGGGCTACACCTTC.

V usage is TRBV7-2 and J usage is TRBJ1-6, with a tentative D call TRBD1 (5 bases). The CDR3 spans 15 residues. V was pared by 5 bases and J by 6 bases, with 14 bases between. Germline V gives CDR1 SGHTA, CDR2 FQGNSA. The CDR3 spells CASSPLGGANSPLHF. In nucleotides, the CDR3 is TGTGCCAGCAGCCCCCTAGGAGGGGCTAATTCACCCCTCCACTTT.

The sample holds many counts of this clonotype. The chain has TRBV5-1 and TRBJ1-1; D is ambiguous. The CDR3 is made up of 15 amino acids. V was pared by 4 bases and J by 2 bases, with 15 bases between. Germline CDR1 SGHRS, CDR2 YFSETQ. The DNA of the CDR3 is TGCGCCAGCAGCCGCCCTGGGCAGTCAAACACTGAAGCTTTCTTT. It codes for CASSRPGQSNTEAFF. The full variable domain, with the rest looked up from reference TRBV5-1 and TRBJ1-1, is KAGVTQTPRYLIKTRGQQVTLSCSPISGHRSVSWYQQTPGQGLQFLFEYFSETQRNKGNFPGRFSGRQFSNSRSEMNVSTLELGDSALYLCASSRPGQSNTEAFFGQGTRLTVV.

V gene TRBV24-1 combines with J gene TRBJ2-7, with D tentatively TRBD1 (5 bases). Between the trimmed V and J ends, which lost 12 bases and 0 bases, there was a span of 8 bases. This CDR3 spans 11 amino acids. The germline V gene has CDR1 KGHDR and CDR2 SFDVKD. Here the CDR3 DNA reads TGTGCCGCGACAGCCTCCTACGAGCAGTACTTC. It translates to CAATASYEQYF.

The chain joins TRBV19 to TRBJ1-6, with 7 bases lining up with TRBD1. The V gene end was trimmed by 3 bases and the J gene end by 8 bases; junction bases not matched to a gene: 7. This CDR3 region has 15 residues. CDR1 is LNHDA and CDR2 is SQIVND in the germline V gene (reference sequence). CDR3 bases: TGTGCCAGTAGTATTATGGAACAGGGGCATTCACCCCTCCACTTT. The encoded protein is CASSIMEQGHSPLHF.

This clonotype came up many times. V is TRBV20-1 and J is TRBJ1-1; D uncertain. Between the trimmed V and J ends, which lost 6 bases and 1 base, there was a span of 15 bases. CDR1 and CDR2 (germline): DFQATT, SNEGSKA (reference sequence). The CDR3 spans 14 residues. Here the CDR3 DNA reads TGCAGTGCCGCTTCTCCTTGGGGGAACACTGAAGCTTTCTTT. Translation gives CSAASPWGNTEAFF.

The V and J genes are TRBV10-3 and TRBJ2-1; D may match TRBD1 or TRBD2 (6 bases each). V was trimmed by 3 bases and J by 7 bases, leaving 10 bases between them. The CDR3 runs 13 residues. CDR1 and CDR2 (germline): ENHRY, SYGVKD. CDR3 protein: CAISDGGRNEQFF. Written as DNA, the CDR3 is TGTGCCATCAGTGACGGGGGCAGGAATGAGCAGTTCTTC.

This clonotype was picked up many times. This chain's CDR3 is CSAFRDGSPEAFF. CDR3 nucleotides: TGCAGTGCCTTTCGCGACGGTTCCCCTGAAGCTTTCTTT. The chain is built from TRBV20-1 and TRBJ1-1; D not certain. The V and J ends lost 6 bases and 6 bases respectively, with 17 bases between them. Germline CDR1 is DFQATT and CDR2 is SNEGSKA (reference sequence). CDR3 length: 13 amino acids.

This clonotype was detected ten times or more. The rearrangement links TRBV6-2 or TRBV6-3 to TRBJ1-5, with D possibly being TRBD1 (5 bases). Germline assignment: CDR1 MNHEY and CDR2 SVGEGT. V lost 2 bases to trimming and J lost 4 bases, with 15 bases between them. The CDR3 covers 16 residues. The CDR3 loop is CASSYGSGTWNQPQHF. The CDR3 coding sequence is TGTGCCAGCAGTTACGGTTCTGGGACGTGGAATCAGCCCCAGCATTTT.

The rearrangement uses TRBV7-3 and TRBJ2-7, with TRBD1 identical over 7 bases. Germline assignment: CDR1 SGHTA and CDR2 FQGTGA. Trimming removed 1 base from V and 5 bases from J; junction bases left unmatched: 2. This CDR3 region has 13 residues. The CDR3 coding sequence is TGTGCCAGCAGCTTAAGGGGACAGAACGAGCAGTACTTC. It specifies CASSLRGQNEQYF.